Listed below are T cell receptor beta chains from one sample, sequenced in a study of T cells after posttransplantation cyclophosphamide. Produced via immunoSEQ multiplex PCR; TCRdb's table is partial and in-frame only. The table lists about 12,000 clones, no singletons, with less than 7.5% in the top ten. Sequenced material: PBMCs. The receptors originated from a woman in her thirties or forties in good health, CMV-negative, and a related stem cell transplant donor. Each CDR3 is given with its conserved first and last residue. The D gene is left open where the match is weak. Size is omitted from some rows. Given values are once, few, many or a class for expanded clones.

>TRBD2|-|TRBJ2-1|TRBV30
TGTGCCTGGAGTGTACCGGCTAGCGGGAGTAGGAATGAGCAGTTCTTC
CAWSVPASGSRNEQFF
>TRBD1|many|TRBJ2-1|TRBV6-5
TGTGCCAGCCGCCGGGACAGGGGGCCCAATGAGCAGTTCTTC
CASRRDRGPNEQFF
>-|many|TRBJ2-3|TRBV28
TGTGCCAGCAGTTTAAAGGGAGATACGCAGTATTTT
CASSLKGDTQYF
>-|many|TRBJ1-1|TRBV7-2
TGTGCCAGCAGCTTATACGGTGAAGCTTTCTTT
CASSLYGEAFF
>-|many|TRBJ2-1|TRBV29-1
TGCAGCGTTGGGACTCCTTATACCTACAATGAGCAGTTCTTC
CSVGTPYTYNEQFF
>TRBD2|many|TRBJ2-5|TRBV19
TGTGCCAGTAGTTTCTCCGGACTAGCCCAAGAGACCCAGTACTTC
CASSFSGLAQETQYF
>-|many|TRBJ1-5|TRBV28
TGTGCCACCTACCTCACCGGGAGCAATCAGCCCCAGCATTTT
CATYLTGSNQPQHF
>-|many|TRBJ2-1|TRBV13
TGTGCCAGCAGCATCCGGGACATACTGAACAATGAGCAGTTCTTC
CASSIRDILNNEQFF
>TRBD1|many|TRBJ2-3|TRBV7-7
TGTGCCAGCAGCGAGGGGGCTAAGGGCACAGATACGCAGTATTTT
CASSEGAKGTDTQYF
>-|many|TRBJ2-5|TRBV7-3
TGTGCCAGCAGCCCAGGGTTGGAGCAGACCCAGTACTTC
CASSPGLEQTQYF
>-|-|TRBJ2-3|TRBV27
TGTGCCAGCAGTTTTGAGGGGGGGCCAGATACGCAGTATTTT
CASSFEGGPDTQYF
>-|many|TRBJ2-3|TRBV12-3/TRBV12-4
TGTGCCAGCAGTTTTGGCAGGTACACAGATACGCAGTATTTT
CASSFGRYTDTQYF
>-|many|TRBJ1-2|TRBV11-2
TGTGCCAGCAGCCCCCTGGTTGCACAGGGCCATGGCTACACCTTC
CASSPLVAQGHGYTF
>TRBD2|-|TRBJ2-3|TRBV7-2
TGTGCCAGCAGCTTTTCCTCCGCGACTAGCGGGAGATCAGATACGCAGTATTTT
CASSFSSATSGRSDTQYF
>TRBD2|many|TRBJ2-1|TRBV4-1
TGCGCCAGCAGCCAAGATGGGCACGGGAGGGGATCCGATGAGCAGTTCTTC
CASSQDGHGRGSDEQFF
>-|many|TRBJ1-5|TRBV10-3
TGTGCCACAAAAAAGGACAGTAGCAATCAGCCCCAGCATTTT
CATKKDSSNQPQHF
>-|many|TRBJ2-1|TRBV9
TGTGCCAGCAGCCTCTCCCCCCTAGCAAGGGGGAATGAGCAGTTCTTC
CASSLSPLARGNEQFF
>-|many|TRBJ2-3|TRBV14
TGTGCCAGCAGCCCCCTTGTAGATACGCAGTATTTT
CASSPLVDTQYF
>TRBD2|many|TRBJ2-3|TRBV5-1
TGCGCCAGCAGCCCGGGGACTAGCGGGAGAACAGATACGCAGTATTTT
CASSPGTSGRTDTQYF
>-|many|TRBJ1-1|TRBV14
TGTGCCAGCAGCCTACAGGGATTTAAGAACACTGAAGCTTTCTTT
CASSLQGFKNTEAFF
>-|many|TRBJ1-3|TRBV11-3
TGTGCCAGCAGCTCCAGAAGTGGAAACACCATATATTTT
CASSSRSGNTIYF
>TRBD1|many|TRBJ2-1|TRBV9
TGTGCCAGCAGCCGACAGGGGTTCGCTGAGCAGTTCTTC
CASSRQGFAEQFF
>-|many|TRBJ2-7|TRBV15
TGTGCCACCAGCCCTCAGGGGTACGAGCAGTACTTC
CATSPQGYEQYF
>TRBD1|many|TRBJ1-2|TRBV28
TGTGCCAGCACGGACAGGCTCGCGGGCTACACCTTC
CASTDRLAGYTF
>TRBD2|-|TRBJ2-2|TRBV7-2
TGTGCCAGCAACCTAGCGGGGGGAACCGTCGGATTCACCGGGGAGCTGTTTTTT
CASNLAGGTVGFTGELFF
>-|many|TRBJ2-3|TRBV5-4
TGTGCCAGCAGCCCCCAGAGAGACTCCCGAGGCGGCACAGATACGCAGTATTTT
CASSPQRDSRGGTDTQYF